This T cell receptor (beta chain) was found in a study of cytomegalovirus exposure and HLA in healthy donors. Points from the study as a whole: As was reported, the HLA-A and HLA-B alleles of most subjects were accurately predicted from TCR beta sequences. A list of roughly 180 TCR beta chains associated with cytomegalovirus was given.

Of note for this clone: Its antigen is undetermined.

Trimming removed 7 bases at V and 4 bases at J, with 17 bases between. This CDR3 region has 15 residues. Germline V lookup: CDR1 MNHNS, CDR2 SASEGT. This PCR relied on a set of 60 Vbeta primers and 13 Jbeta primers. Profiled with immunoSEQ multiplex PCR; TCRdb holds only in-frame clones, not every one. This table holds 150,000 or so clones, roughly 72% found once. Healthy bone marrow donors supplied every sample. This TCR came from a man in his forties in good health and CMV-seronegative. The V and J genes are TRBV6-1 and TRBJ1-5, with unresolved D. The specimen was PBMCs. CDR3 loop: CASTRERGRNQPQHF. CDR3 sequence (DNA): TGTGCCAGCACCCGAGAGCGGGGTCGGAATCAGCCCCAGCATTTT.